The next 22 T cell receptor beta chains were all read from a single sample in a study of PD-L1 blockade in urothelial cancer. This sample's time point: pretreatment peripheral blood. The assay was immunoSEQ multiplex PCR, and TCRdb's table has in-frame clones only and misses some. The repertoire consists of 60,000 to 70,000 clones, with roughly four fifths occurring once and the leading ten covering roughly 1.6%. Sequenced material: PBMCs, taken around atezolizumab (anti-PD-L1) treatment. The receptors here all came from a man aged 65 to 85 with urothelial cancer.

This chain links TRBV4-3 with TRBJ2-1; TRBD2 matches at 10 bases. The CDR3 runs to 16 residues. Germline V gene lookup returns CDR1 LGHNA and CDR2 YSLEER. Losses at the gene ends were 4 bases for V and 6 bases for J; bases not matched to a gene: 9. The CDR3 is CASSRRASGSRNEQFF. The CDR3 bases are TGCGCCAGCAGCCGCCGAGCTAGCGGGAGCCGCAATGAGCAGTTCTTC.

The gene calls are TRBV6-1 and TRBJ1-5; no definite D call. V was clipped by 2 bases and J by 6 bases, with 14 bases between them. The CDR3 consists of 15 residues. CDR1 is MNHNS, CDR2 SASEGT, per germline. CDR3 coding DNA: TGTGCCAGCAGTGAATCACCCGAATGGGCTCAGCCCCAGCATTTT. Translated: CASSESPEWAQPQHF.

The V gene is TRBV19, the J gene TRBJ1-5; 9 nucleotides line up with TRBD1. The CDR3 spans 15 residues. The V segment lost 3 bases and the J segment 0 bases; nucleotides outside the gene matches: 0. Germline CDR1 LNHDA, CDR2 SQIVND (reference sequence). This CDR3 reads CASSMTGGSNQPQHF. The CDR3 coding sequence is TGTGCCAGTAGTATGACAGGGGGTAGCAATCAGCCCCAGCATTTT. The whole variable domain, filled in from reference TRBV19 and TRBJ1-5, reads DGGITQSPKYLFRKEGQNVTLSCEQNLNHDAMYWYRQDPGQGLRLIYYSQIVNDFQKGDIAEGYSVSREKKESFPLTVTSAQKNPTAFYLCASSMTGGSNQPQHFGDGTRLSIL.

The chain's CDR3 is CASSLGLAGNGYTF. The CDR3 DNA reads as TGTGCCAGCAGTTTAGGGTTAGCCGGGAATGGCTACACCTTC. The rearrangement uses TRBV28 and TRBJ1-2; D is unresolved. This CDR3 region has 14 residues. V was cut by 2 bases and J by 6 bases, with 13 bases left in between. From germline, CDR1 is MDHEN and CDR2 SYDVKM.

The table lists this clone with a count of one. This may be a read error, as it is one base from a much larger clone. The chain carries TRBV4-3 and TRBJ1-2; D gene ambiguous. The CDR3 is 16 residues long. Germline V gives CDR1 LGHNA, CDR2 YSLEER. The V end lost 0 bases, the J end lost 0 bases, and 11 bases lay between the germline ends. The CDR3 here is CASSQDQEFTNYGYTF. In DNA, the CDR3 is TGCGCCAGCAGCCAAGATCAGGAATTTACTAACTATGGCTACACCTTC.

The CDR3 sequence: CASSIRLAGYNEQFF. DNA of the CDR3: TGCGCCAGCAGCATCAGACTAGCGGGCTACAATGAGCAGTTCTTC. The chain couples TRBV5-1 to TRBJ2-1, with 10 bases that match TRBD2. CDR1 and CDR2 from the germline V gene are SGHRS and YFSETQ. The CDR3 is 15 residues long. J was trimmed by 3 bases and V by 4 bases; bases with no gene match: 4.

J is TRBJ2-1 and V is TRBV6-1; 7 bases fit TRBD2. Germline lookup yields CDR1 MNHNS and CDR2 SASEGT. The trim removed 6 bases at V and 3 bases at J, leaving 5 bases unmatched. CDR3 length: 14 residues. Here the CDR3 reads CASRPSGGYNEQFF. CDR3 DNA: TGTGCCAGCAGACCTAGCGGCGGCTACAATGAGCAGTTCTTC.

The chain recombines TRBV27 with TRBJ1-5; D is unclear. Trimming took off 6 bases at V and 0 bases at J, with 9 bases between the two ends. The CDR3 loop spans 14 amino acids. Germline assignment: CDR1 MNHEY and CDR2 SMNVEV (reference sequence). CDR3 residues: CASRRANSNQPQHF. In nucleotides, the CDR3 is TGTGCCAGCAGGCGGGCCAATAGCAATCAGCCCCAGCATTTT.

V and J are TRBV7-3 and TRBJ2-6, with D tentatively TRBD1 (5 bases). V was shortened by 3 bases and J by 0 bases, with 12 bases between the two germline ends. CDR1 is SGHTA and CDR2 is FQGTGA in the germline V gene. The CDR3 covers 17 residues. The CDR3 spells CASSFSGPGSGANVLTF. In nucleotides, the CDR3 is TGTGCCAGCAGCTTCTCAGGGCCGGGCTCTGGGGCCAACGTCCTGACTTTC.

The CDR3 protein is CASSLRTGDYEQYF. Written as DNA, the CDR3 is TGTGCCAGCAGCTTGAGGACTGGGGATTACGAGCAGTACTTC. The chain carries TRBV7-2 and TRBJ2-7; D perhaps matches TRBD2 (5 bases). V lost 3 bases and J 4 bases, leaving 13 bases between the germline ends. Germline V lookup: CDR1 SGHTA, CDR2 FQGNSA. The CDR3 covers 14 residues. Full variable domain (remainder filled in from reference TRBV7-2 and TRBJ2-7): GAGVSQSPSNKVTEKGKDVELRCDPISGHTALYWYRQSLGQGLEFLIYFQGNSAPDKSGLPSDRFSAERTGGSVSTLTIQRTQQEDSAVYLCASSLRTGDYEQYFGPGTRLTVT.

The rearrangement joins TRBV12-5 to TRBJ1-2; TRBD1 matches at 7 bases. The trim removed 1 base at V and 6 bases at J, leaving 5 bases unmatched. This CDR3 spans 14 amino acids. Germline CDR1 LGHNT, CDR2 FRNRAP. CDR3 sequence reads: CASGLAQTGHGYTF. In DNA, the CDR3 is TGTGCTAGTGGTTTGGCACAGACAGGGCATGGCTACACCTTC.

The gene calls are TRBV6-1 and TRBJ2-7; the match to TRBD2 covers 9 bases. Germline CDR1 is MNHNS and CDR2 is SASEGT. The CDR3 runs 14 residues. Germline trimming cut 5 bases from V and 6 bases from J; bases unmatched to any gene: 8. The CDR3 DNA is TGTGCCAGCAGTATAGCGGGAGCCTCCGCCGAGCAGTACTTC. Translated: CASSIAGASAEQYF.

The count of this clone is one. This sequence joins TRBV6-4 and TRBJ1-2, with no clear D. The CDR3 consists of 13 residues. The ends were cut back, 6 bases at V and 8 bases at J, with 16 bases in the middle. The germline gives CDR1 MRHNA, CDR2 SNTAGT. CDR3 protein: CASREKGSGGYTF. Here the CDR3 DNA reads TGTGCCAGCAGAGAAAAAGGATCGGGGGGCTACACCTTC.

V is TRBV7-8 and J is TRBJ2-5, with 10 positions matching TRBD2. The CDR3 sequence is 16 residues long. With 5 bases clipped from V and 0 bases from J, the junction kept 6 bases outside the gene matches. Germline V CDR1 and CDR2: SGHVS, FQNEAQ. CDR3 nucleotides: TGTGCCAGCAGCCTGGGACTAGCGCAGTACCAAGAGACCCAGTACTTC. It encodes CASSLGLAQYQETQYF.

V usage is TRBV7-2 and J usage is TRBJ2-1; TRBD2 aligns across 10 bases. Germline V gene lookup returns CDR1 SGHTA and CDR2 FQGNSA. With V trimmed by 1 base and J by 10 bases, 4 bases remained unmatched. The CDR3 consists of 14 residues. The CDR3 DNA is TGTGCCAGCAGCTTAGATGCTAGCGGGAGAGAGCAGTTCTTC. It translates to CASSLDASGREQFF.

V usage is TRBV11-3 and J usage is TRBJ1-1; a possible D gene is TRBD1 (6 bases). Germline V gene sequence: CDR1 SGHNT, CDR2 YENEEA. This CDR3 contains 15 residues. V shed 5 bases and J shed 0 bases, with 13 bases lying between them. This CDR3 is CASSPGGGLNTEAFF. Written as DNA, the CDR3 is TGTGCCAGCAGCCCCGGGGGGGGGCTGAACACTGAAGCTTTCTTT.

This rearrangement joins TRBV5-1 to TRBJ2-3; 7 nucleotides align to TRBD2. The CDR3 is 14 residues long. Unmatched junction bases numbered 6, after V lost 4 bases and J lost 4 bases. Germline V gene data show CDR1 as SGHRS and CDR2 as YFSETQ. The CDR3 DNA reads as TGCGCCAGCAGCCCACGGGGGGAGCCAGATACGCAGTATTTT. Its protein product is CASSPRGEPDTQYF.

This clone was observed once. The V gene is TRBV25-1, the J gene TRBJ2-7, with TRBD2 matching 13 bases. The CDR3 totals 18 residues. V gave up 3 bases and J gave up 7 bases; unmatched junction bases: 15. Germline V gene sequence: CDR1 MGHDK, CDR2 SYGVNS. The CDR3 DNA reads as TGTGCCAGCAGTGATCCCTCGACTAGCGGGAGGCCCTTAGTAGAGCAGTACTTC. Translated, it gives CASSDPSTSGRPLVEQYF.

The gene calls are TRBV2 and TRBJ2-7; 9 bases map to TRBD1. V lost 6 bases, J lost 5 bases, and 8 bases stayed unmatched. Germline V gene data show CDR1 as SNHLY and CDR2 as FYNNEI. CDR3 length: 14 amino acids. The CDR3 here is CASRRDRGYDEQYF. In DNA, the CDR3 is TGTGCCAGCAGGCGCGACAGGGGGTACGACGAGCAGTACTTC.

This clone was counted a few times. CDR3 DNA sequence: TGTGCCAGCAGTTTTTCAGGGGGGAACACTGAAGCTTTCTTT. The encoded protein is CASSFSGGNTEAFF. The chain links TRBV28 to TRBJ1-1; TRBD1 aligns across 7 bases. Germline V gene data show CDR1 as MDHEN and CDR2 as SYDVKM. Germline trimming cut 3 bases from V and 1 base from J; bases unmatched to any gene: 2. The length of the CDR3 is 14 residues.

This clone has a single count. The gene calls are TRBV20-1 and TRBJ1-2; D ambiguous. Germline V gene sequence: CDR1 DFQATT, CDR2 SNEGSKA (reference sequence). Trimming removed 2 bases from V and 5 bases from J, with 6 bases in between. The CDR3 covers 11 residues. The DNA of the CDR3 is TGCAGTGCTAGAATAGTGTATGGCTACACCTTC. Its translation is CSARIVYGYTF.

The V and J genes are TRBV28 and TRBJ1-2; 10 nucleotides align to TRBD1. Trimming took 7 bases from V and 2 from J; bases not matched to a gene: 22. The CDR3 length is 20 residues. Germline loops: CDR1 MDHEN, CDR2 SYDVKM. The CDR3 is CASTPSSGSTGGYSNYGYTF. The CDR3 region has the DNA TGTGCCAGCACCCCATCAAGCGGATCGACAGGGGGCTACTCGAACTATGGCTACACCTTC.